The next 10 T cell receptor beta chains were all read from a single sample in a study of blood T cell repertoires in COVID-19. Libraries were prepared by immunoSEQ multiplex PCR; TCRdb keeps only in-frame clonotypes and omits some of them. The table has 110,000 to 150,000 clones, around nine tenths seen once. The specimen sequenced was peripheral blood. These receptor sequences come from a man between 60 and 70 years old with active or convalescent COVID-19.

J is TRBJ1-4 and V is TRBV7-9; 7 bases fit TRBD1. This CDR3 has 14 amino acids. CDR1 SEHNR and CDR2 FQNEAQ come from the germline V gene (reference sequence). V lost 6 bases and J lost 6; bases outside the gene matches: 7. The CDR3 here is CASRRGGADEKLFF. DNA of the CDR3: TGTGCCAGCAGGAGAGGGGGCGCCGATGAAAAACTGTTTTTT.

This rearrangement joins TRBV6-5 to TRBJ2-7; D is possibly TRBD1 (6 bases). Trimming removed 10 bases from V and 6 bases from J, with 22 bases in between. CDR1 MNHEY and CDR2 SVGAGI come from the germline V gene. The CDR3 covers 14 residues. As DNA, the CDR3 is TGTGCCACCAGCCGAGACAGGACCTATATCGAGCAGTACTTC. Amino acids: CATSRDRTYIEQYF.

V gene TRBV30 combines with J gene TRBJ2-1, with 9 bases matching TRBD2. Germline assignment: CDR1 GTSNPN and CDR2 SVGIG (reference sequence). The CDR3 totals 12 residues. V shed 4 bases and J 7 bases; nucleotides not matched to a gene: 2. The CDR3, as DNA: TGTGCCTGGACTAGCGGGAAGAATGAGCAGTTCTTC. Translated, it gives CAWTSGKNEQFF.

This chain uses TRBV7-9 with TRBJ1-4, with D tentatively TRBD1 (6 bases). CDR1 and CDR2 from the germline V gene are SEHNR and FQNEAQ (reference sequence). There are 15 residues in the CDR3. V was trimmed by 6 bases and J by 3 bases, leaving 14 bases between them. The CDR3 protein is CASSLLGAANEKLFF. In DNA form, the CDR3 reads TGTGCCAGCAGTTTACTGGGGGCCGCTAATGAAAAACTGTTTTTT.

J is TRBJ1-2 and V is TRBV6-1; D uncertain. The CDR3 totals 13 residues. V was trimmed by 2 bases and J by 6 bases, leaving 10 bases between them. Germline CDR1 is MNHNS and CDR2 is SASEGT. The CDR3 sequence is CASSESGFDGYTF. CDR3 coding DNA: TGTGCCAGCAGTGAATCGGGGTTTGATGGCTACACCTTC.

This clone is a singleton in its sample. This sequence joins TRBV2 and TRBJ2-5, with 12 bases matching TRBD2. V gave up 4 bases and J gave up 4 bases; unmatched junction bases: 4. Looked up from germline, CDR1 is SNHLY and CDR2 is FYNNEI. The CDR3 consists of 15 residues. The CDR3 coding sequence is TGTGCCAGCAGTGGACGACTAGCGGGAGCAGAGACCCAGTACTTC. Protein product: CASSGRLAGAETQYF.

J is TRBJ2-7 and V is TRBV28; maybe TRBD1 (6 bases). Trimming removed 7 bases from V and 6 bases from J, with 16 bases in between. Germline V gene lookup returns CDR1 MDHEN and CDR2 SYDVKM. This CDR3 is built from 13 residues. The CDR3 DNA is TGTGCCAGCATTGGACAGAGATTCAGCGAGCAGTACTTC. It is translated as CASIGQRFSEQYF.

The chain links TRBV20-1 to TRBJ1-5; 10 nucleotides agree with TRBD1. This CDR3 region has 15 residues. V lost 6 bases, J lost 7 bases, and 12 bases stayed unmatched. The germline V gene has CDR1 DFQATT and CDR2 SNEGSKA (reference sequence). In DNA form, the CDR3 reads TGCAGTGCCAGTGACCTCGGGACAGGGGACCAGCCCCAGCATTTT. Protein sequence: CSASDLGTGDQPQHF.

This clone was recorded many times. J is TRBJ2-5 and V is TRBV19; maybe TRBD2 (6 bases). V was cut by 4 bases and J by 1 base, with 10 bases left in between. CDR1 and CDR2 (germline): LNHDA, SQIVND (reference sequence). The CDR3 spans 14 residues. CDR3 in DNA: TGTGCCAGTAGTACTAGGAGGGGCCAAGAGACCCAGTACTTC. This encodes CASSTRRGQETQYF.

The V and J genes are TRBV27 and TRBJ1-5, with 9 bases fitting TRBD1. Germline assignment: CDR1 MNHEY and CDR2 SMNVEV (reference sequence). The ends lost 8 bases at V and 0 bases at J; junction bases unmatched: 14. The CDR3 is made up of 18 amino acids. The CDR3 region is CASRRWGQGKNSNQPQHF. The CDR3, as DNA: TGTGCCAGCCGGAGGTGGGGACAGGGCAAAAATAGCAATCAGCCCCAGCATTTT.